Reported below is one T cell receptor (beta chain). Its specificity is unknown. Repertoires were generated with immunoSEQ multiplex PCR, while TCRdb's copy carries only in-frame clones and drops some. The sample yields some 80,000 clones, approximately 95% seen once. Autoimmune disease history or systemic immunosuppression barred patients. The record originates from a study of OX40 agonist ivuxolimab in advanced cancers. The overall study: Eligibility admitted prior anti-PD-1, anti-PD-L1 or anti-CTLA-4 therapy; 35% to 40% had some.

Study conclusions and caveats: Also showing low normalized T-cell clonal expansion were some of the nonresponders. Averaged across samples, CD8+ T cells carried more expanded clones than CD4+ did.

CDR3 size: 15 residues. V shed 6 bases and J 2 bases; nucleotides not matched to a gene: 9. Germline loops: CDR1 MNHNS, CDR2 SASEGT. The clonotype comes from an adult with an advanced solid tumor such as melanoma, head and neck, liver or kidney cancer. The sample consisted of CD4+ or CD8+ T cells sorted from blood, taken in a trial of the OX40 agonist ivuxolimab. The genes are TRBV6-1 and TRBJ2-5; 7 bases agree with TRBD2. CDR3 sequence: CASSPLSGNQETQYF. As DNA, the CDR3 is TGTGCCAGCAGCCCCCTAAGCGGGAATCAAGAGACCCAGTACTTC.